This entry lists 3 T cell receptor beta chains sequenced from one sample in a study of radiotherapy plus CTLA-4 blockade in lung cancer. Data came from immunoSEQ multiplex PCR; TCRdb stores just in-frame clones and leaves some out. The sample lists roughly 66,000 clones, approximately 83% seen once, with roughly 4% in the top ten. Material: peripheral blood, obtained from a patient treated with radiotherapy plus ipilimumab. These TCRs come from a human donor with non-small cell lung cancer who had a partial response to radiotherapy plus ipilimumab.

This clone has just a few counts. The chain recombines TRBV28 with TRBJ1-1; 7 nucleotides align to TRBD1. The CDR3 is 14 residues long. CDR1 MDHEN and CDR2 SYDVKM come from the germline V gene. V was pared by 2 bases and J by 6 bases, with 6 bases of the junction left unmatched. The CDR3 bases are TGTGCCAGCAGTTTACAGAGGGGGCACTCTGAAGCTTTCTTT. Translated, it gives CASSLQRGHSEAFF. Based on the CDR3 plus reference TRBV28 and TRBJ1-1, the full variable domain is DVKVTQSSRYLVKRTGEKVFLECVQDMDHENMFWYRQDPGLGLRLIYFSYDVKMKEKGDIPEGYSVSREKKERFSLILESASTNQTSMYLCASSLQRGHSEAFFGQGTRLTVV.

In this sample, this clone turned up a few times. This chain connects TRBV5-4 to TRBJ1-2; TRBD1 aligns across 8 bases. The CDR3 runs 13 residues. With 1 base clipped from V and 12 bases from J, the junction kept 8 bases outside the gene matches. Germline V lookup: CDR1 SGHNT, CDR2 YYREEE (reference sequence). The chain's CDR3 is CASSLPGQAWDTF. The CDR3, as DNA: TGTGCCAGCAGCTTGCCGGGACAGGCCTGGGACACCTTC.

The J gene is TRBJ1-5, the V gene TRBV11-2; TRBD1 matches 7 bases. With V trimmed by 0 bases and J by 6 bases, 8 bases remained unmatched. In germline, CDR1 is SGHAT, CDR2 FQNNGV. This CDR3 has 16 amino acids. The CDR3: CASSLEGRDRAQPQHF. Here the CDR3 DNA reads TGTGCCAGCAGCTTAGAGGGAAGAGACAGGGCTCAGCCCCAGCATTTT.